These 11 T cell receptor beta chains were sequenced from one sample in a study of sequential checkpoint blockade in melanoma. The assay was immunoSEQ multiplex PCR, and TCRdb's table has in-frame clones only and misses some. The profile shows tens of thousands of clones, about 89% of them singletons. Treatment here: randomized to nivolumab then ipilimumab (arm A) or the reverse (arm B). The sequencing here drew on CD8+ T cells sorted from blood (inferred from file names), taken from a patient given nivolumab and ipilimumab in sequence. These receptors all stem from a human donor with melanoma.

V usage is TRBV4-1 and J usage is TRBJ2-7, with D tentatively TRBD1 (5 bases). CDR3 size: 14 residues. Between the trimmed V and J ends, which lost 1 base and 3 bases, there was a span of 10 bases. Germline lookup yields CDR1 MGHRA and CDR2 YSYEKL. The CDR3 DNA reads TGCGCCAGCAGCCAAGCTCAGGGTTACTACGAGCAGTACGTC. Its translation is CASSQAQGYYEQYV.

The rearrangement uses TRBV4-1 and TRBJ2-7, with 9 nucleotides matching TRBD2. This CDR3 has 15 residues. V lost 1 base to trimming and J lost 3 bases; unmatched junction nucleotides: 4. CDR1 is MGHRA, CDR2 YSYEKL, per germline. The chain's CDR3 is CASSQVVAGDYEQYF. The CDR3 coding sequence is TGCGCCAGCAGCCAAGTCGTAGCGGGGGACTACGAGCAGTACTTC.

The chain uses TRBV2 and TRBJ2-7; D might be TRBD2 (6 bases). Trimming took off 10 bases at V and 3 bases at J, with 19 bases between the two ends. Germline V lookup: CDR1 SNHLY, CDR2 FYNNEI. This CDR3 is built from 14 residues. DNA for the CDR3: TGTGCCACGATGTTATTGGAGGGGCTCTACGAGCAGTACGTC. Translation gives CATMLLEGLYEQYV.

The rearrangement links TRBV15 to TRBJ1-1; unclear D gene. In germline, CDR1 is LNHNV, CDR2 YYDKDF (reference sequence). This CDR3 has 15 residues. V dropped 5 bases and J dropped 6 bases, with 19 bases sitting between them. The CDR3 is CATSSSGEFIAEAFF. The CDR3, as DNA: TGTGCCACCAGCTCGTCGGGTGAATTTATCGCTGAAGCTTTCTTT.

The genes are TRBV5-1 and TRBJ2-1; 12 positions match TRBD2. Germline CDR1 and CDR2: SGHRS and YFSETQ. V was pared by 1 base and J by 0 bases, with 5 bases of the junction left unmatched. The CDR3 runs to 18 residues. The CDR3 DNA reads as TGCGCCAGCAGCTTGTCTAGCGGGAGGGCTTACTCCTACAATGAGCAGTTCTTC. This sequence encodes CASSLSSGRAYSYNEQFF.

The CDR3 is CASREGQGATGELFF. The CDR3 coding sequence is TGTGCCAGCAGGGAGGGACAGGGGGCTACCGGGGAGCTGTTTTTT. The rearrangement links TRBV6-1 to TRBJ2-2, with 12 bases fitting TRBD1. The V segment lost 6 bases and the J segment 5 bases; nucleotides outside the gene matches: 4. Germline lookup yields CDR1 MNHNS and CDR2 SASEGT. This CDR3 region has 15 residues.

The rearrangement joins TRBV4-3 to TRBJ2-1, with TRBD2 matching 11 bases. The J segment lost 2 bases and the V segment lost 1 base, leaving 4 bases of the junction unmatched. In germline, CDR1 is LGHNA, CDR2 YSLEER. This CDR3 is 17 amino acids long. This CDR3 is CASSQGLAGGTYNEQFF. The CDR3 bases are TGCGCCAGCAGCCAAGGGTTAGCGGGGGGGACCTACAATGAGCAGTTCTTC.

The rearrangement joins TRBV5-4 to TRBJ2-1; D may be TRBD1 (6 bases). V was trimmed by 1 base and J by 3 bases, leaving 11 bases between them. The germline V gene has CDR1 SGHNT and CDR2 YYREEE (reference sequence). The CDR3 length is 15 residues. CDR3: CASSLSAGVYNEQFF. CDR3 DNA sequence: TGTGCCAGCAGCTTGTCGGCAGGGGTCTACAATGAGCAGTTCTTC.

The gene calls are TRBV25-1 and TRBJ2-3; tentative D call: TRBD2 (5 bases). CDR1 is MGHDK, CDR2 SYGVNS, per germline. The ends were cut back, 5 bases at V and 10 bases at J, with 10 bases in the middle. CDR3 length equals 11 residues. CDR3 nucleotides: TGTGCCAGCAGTTTCGGGCGGGCGCAGTATTTT. It encodes CASSFGRAQYF. Using reference TRBV25-1 and TRBJ2-3 for the parts outside the CDR3, the full variable domain is EADIYQTPRYLVIGTGKKITLECSQTMGHDKMYWYQQDPGMELHLIHYSYGVNSTEKGDLSSESTVSRIRTEHFPLTLESARPSHTSQYLCASSFGRAQYFGPGTRLTVL.

J is TRBJ1-4 and V is TRBV28; TRBD1 is a possible D gene (5 bases). The CDR3 spans 15 residues. CDR1 MDHEN and CDR2 SYDVKM come from the germline V gene. V was clipped by 4 bases and J by 5 bases, with 14 bases between them. The CDR3 spells CASSSMTETNEKLFF. The CDR3 DNA reads as TGTGCCAGCAGTTCCATGACAGAAACAAATGAAAAACTGTTTTTT. Combining the CDR3 with reference TRBV28 and TRBJ1-4 gives the whole variable domain DVKVTQSSRYLVKRTGEKVFLECVQDMDHENMFWYRQDPGLGLRLIYFSYDVKMKEKGDIPEGYSVSREKKERFSLILESASTNQTSMYLCASSSMTETNEKLFFGSGTQLSVL.

The genes are TRBV4-2 and TRBJ2-2; 7 positions agree with TRBD1. There are 14 residues in the CDR3. CDR1 and CDR2 from the germline V gene are LGHNA and YNFKEQ. V dropped 4 bases and J dropped 7; count of bases not matched to a gene: 6. In DNA form, the CDR3 reads TGTGCCAGCAGCCCGACAGGGTTTAACGGGGAGCTGTTTTTT. Protein product: CASSPTGFNGELFF.